This T cell receptor beta chain was sequenced in a study of blood T cell repertoires in COVID-19. Study overall: T cells, B-cell-depleted T cells, or PBMCs supplied cDNA or gDNA.

Trimming pared 4 bases from V and 2 bases from J, leaving 11 bases between. This CDR3 contains 14 residues. Germline V gives CDR1 SEHNR, CDR2 FQNEAQ (reference sequence). This clone has only one observation. Libraries were prepared by immunoSEQ multiplex PCR; TCRdb keeps only in-frame clonotypes and omits some of them. This table holds 200,000 to 250,000 clones, 82% found once. This clonotype was obtained from a woman aged 60-75 years who had recovered from COVID-19. This rearrangement joins TRBV7-9 to TRBJ1-2, with TRBD1 as a possible D gene (6 bases). The specimen sequenced was PBMCs or T cells enriched from blood (not recorded which). DNA for the CDR3: TGTGCCAGCAGCTCCGGGACAAGCAACTATGGCTACACCTTC. Encoded protein: CASSSGTSNYGYTF.